The 3 T cell receptor beta chains below come from one sample, sequenced in a study of CD8+ T cells in alopecia areata. Extracted RNA was reverse transcribed, and the resulting cDNA served as sequencing template. The data were produced by immunoSEQ multiplex PCR, yet TCRdb's version contains in-frame clones alone and is incomplete. The top ten clones hold over 9% of a sample with roughly 180,000 clones, approximately 50% of them seen once. Sample treatment: oral pan-JAK inhibitor, 5-10 mg twice daily. Sequenced here: CD8+ T cells sorted from blood, sampled at week 52, from a patient treated with tofacitinib. These receptors were collected from a human donor with alopecia areata.

This rearrangement joins TRBV11-2 to TRBJ1-2, with D perhaps matching TRBD1 (5 bases). Germline CDR1 is SGHAT and CDR2 is FQNNGV. This CDR3 contains 13 residues. The V gene lost 6 bases and the J gene lost 8 bases, with 16 bases spanning the gap. CDR3 region: CASRSLGGDGYTF. In DNA, the CDR3 is TGTGCCAGCAGATCACTCGGAGGGGACGGCTACACCTTC.

This clone was counted a few times. Other DNA sequences in this specimen translate into the identical CDR3. The chain employs TRBV27 and TRBJ2-7; 7 nucleotides line up with TRBD1. CDR3 length: 13 amino acids. The germline V gene has CDR1 MNHEY and CDR2 SMNVEV (reference sequence). Trimming took 5 bases from V and 3 from J; bases not matched to a gene: 4. The CDR3, as DNA: TGTGCCAGCAGTCTGACAGGGAGCTACGAGCAGTACTTC. This sequence encodes CASSLTGSYEQYF.

This clone has more than one count but fewer than ten. This sequence joins TRBV13 and TRBJ1-2; TRBD1 is a possible D gene (6 bases). Germline V gene sequence: CDR1 PRHDT, CDR2 FYEKMQ (reference sequence). The CDR3 is made up of 14 amino acids. The germline V and J ends were trimmed by 5 bases and 8 bases, with 18 bases remaining between them. CDR3 sequence: CASSPTGDGGGYTF. The CDR3 DNA reads TGTGCCAGCAGCCCGACGGGGGATGGGGGCGGCTACACCTTC.